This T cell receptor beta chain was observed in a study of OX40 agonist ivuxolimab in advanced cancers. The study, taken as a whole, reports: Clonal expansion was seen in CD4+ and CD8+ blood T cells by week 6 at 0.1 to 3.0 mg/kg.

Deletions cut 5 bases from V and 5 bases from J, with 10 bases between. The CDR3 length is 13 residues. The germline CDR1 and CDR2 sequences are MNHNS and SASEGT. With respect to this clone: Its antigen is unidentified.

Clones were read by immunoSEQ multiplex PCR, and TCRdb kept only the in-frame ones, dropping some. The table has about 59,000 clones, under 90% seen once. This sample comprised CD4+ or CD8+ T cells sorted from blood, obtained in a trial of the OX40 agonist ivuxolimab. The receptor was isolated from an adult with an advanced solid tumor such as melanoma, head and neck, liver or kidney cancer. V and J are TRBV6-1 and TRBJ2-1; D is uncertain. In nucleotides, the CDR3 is TGTGCCAGCAGTAGTAGCAGAAACAATGAGCAGTTCTTC. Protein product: CASSSSRNNEQFF.